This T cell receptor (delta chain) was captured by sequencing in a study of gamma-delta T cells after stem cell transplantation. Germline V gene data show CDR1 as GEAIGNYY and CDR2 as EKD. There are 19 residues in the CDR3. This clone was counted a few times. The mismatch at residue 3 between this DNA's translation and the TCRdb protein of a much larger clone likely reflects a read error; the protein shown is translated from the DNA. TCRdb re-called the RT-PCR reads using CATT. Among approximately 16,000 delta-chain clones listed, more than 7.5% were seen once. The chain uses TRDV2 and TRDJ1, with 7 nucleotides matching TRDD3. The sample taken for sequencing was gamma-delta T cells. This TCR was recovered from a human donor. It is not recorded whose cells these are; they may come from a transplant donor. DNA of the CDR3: TGTGCCCGTGACACCGTAGCTTATACTGGGGACACGGACACCGATAAACTCATCTTT. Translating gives CARDTVAYTGDTDTDKLIF.